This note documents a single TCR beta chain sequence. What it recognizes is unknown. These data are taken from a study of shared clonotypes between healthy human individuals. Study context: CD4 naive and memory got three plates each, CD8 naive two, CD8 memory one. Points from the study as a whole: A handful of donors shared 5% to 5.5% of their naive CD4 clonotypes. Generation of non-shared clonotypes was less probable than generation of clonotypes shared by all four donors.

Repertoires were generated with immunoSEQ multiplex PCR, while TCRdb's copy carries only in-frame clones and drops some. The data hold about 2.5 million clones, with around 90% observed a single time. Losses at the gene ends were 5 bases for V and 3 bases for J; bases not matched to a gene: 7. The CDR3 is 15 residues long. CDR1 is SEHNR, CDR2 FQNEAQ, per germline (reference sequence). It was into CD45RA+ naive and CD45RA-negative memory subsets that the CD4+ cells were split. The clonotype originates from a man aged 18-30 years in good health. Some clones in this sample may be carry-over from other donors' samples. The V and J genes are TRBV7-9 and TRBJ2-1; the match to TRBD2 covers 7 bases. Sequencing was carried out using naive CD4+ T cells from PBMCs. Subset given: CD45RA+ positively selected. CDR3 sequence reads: CASSPGLSFYNEQFF. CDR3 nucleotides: TGTGCCAGCAGCCCGGGACTATCGTTCTACAATGAGCAGTTCTTC.